The clone carrying this T cell receptor beta chain was counted once. Its antigen remains unknown. Relative to the germline gene, one junction end is altered; a read error may explain this. The entry originates in a study of somatic mutations in cytotoxic T cells in rheumatoid arthritis. Overall study results and limits: Over 20% of CD8+ cells belonged to the largest CD8+ clone in about an eighth of the 65 patients.

This CDR3 is built from 18 residues. Germline V CDR1 and CDR2: MNHEY, SMNVEV (reference sequence). As originally analysed: There were rare matches between patient CD8+ clones larger than 1% and published virus-specific TCRB sequences. Assay: immunoSEQ multiplex PCR; the TCRdb copy retains only in-frame clones and omits some. From that table come the V and J calls and clone size; the DNA was used to work out D and trimming. The data hold approximately 10,000 clones, with 70% to 85% observed a single time. This TCR was recovered from an older woman with rheumatoid arthritis. Specimen: CD8+ T cells sorted from blood. The V gene is TRBV27, the J gene TRBJ2-5; 13 bases are a match to TRBD2. The CDR3 nucleotides read TGTGCCAGCAGCAGACGGGTCGGACTAGCGGGAGACCAGGAGACCCAGTACTTC. Translating it yields CASSRRVGLAGDQETQYF.